This T cell receptor (beta chain) was recorded in a study of blood T cell repertoires in COVID-19. On the study more broadly: Samples representing acute and convalescent COVID-19 were sourced from the United States, Italy and Spain. PBMCs, B-cell-depleted T cells, or T cells provided the cDNA or gDNA that made up the material.

Authors' data handling: Amplification of reference gene primers was used by the study to estimate nucleated cell counts. Profiled with immunoSEQ multiplex PCR; TCRdb holds only in-frame clones, not every one. The V and J calls and the clone size are those of that table, but D and trimming were determined from the DNA. The data contain 110,000 to 150,000 clones, approximately 86% of them singletons. V lost 6 bases to trimming and J lost 4 bases; unmatched junction nucleotides: 5. The CDR3 has 15 amino acids. The germline CDR1 and CDR2 sequences are SNHLY and FYNNEI. V usage is TRBV2 and J usage is TRBJ2-3; 12 nucleotides align to TRBD2. The specimen was peripheral blood. This clonotype was obtained from a human donor in a cohort sampled during active COVID-19. The chain's CDR3 is CASRALAGGSDTQYF. CDR3 DNA sequence: TGTGCCAGCAGAGCACTAGCGGGGGGCTCAGATACGCAGTATTTT.